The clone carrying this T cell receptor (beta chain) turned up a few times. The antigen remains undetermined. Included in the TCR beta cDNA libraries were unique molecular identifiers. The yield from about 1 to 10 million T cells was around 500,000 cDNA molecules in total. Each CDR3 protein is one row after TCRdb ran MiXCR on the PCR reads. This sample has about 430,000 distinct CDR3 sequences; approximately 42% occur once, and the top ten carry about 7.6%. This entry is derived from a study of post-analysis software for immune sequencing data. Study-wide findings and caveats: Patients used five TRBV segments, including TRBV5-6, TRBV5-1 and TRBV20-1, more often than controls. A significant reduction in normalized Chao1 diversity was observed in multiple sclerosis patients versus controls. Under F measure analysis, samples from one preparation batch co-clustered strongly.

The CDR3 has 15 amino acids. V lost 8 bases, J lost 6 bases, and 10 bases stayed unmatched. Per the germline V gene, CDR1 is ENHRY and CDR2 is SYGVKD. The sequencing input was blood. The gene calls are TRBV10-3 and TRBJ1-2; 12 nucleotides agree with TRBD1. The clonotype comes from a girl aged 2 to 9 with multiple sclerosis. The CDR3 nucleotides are TGTGCCATCGGACAAGGGACAGGGGGCCGGGATGGCTACACCTTC. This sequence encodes CAIGQGTGGRDGYTF.